These 29 T cell receptor beta chains originate from one sample sequenced in a study of molecular identifiers for immune sequencing clone quantification. TCRdb re-analysed the PCR reads in MiXCR, keeping a single row per CDR3 protein. Of about 630,000 distinct CDR3 sequences in the sample, roughly 27% were seen once. The sequenced sample was naive CD8+ T cells from blood, with Jurkat cell RNA spiked in. The subset denotes: FACS-sorted CD8+CD4-CCR7+CD45RA+ naive T cells. These receptors were collected from a human donor in good health. Some libraries in this study had Jurkat cell RNA spiked in.

This clonotype occurred many times. The rearrangement links TRBV7-2 to TRBJ2-5, with 9 bases identical to TRBD1. Germline V lookup: CDR1 SGHTA, CDR2 FQGNSA. The CDR3 extends over 15 amino acids. V dropped 4 bases and J dropped 4; count of bases not matched to a gene: 7. DNA of the CDR3: TGTGCCAGCAGCTCACAAACAGGGGGCGCAGAGACCCAGTACTTC. Protein sequence: CASSSQTGGAETQYF.

This clonotype was observed many times. The chain combines TRBV27 with TRBJ1-5, with D unresolved. The CDR3 has 13 amino acids. The germline V gene has CDR1 MNHEY and CDR2 SMNVEV (reference sequence). V lost 3 bases and J lost 4, with 7 bases in between. The CDR3 DNA reads TGTGCCAGCAGTTTCGCTTCAAATCAGCCCCAGCATTTT. Its protein is CASSFASNQPQHF.

This clonotype was recorded at least ten times. CDR3 loop: CSVAGGSSNEQYF. The CDR3 DNA reads TGCAGCGTTGCGGGCGGGAGTAGCAACGAGCAGTACTTC. The chain links TRBV29-1 to TRBJ2-7, with TRBD2 identical over 7 bases. Germline CDR1 SQVTM, CDR2 ANQGSEA. This CDR3 is built from 13 residues. Unmatched junction bases numbered 8, after V lost 4 bases and J lost 5 bases.

The chain couples TRBV20-1 to TRBJ2-7; D is unresolved. Looked up from germline, CDR1 is DFQATT and CDR2 is SNEGSKA (reference sequence). Trimming took off 3 bases at V and 4 bases at J, with 10 bases between the two ends. The CDR3 consists of 12 residues. This chain's CDR3 is CSARTRQYEQYF. The CDR3 DNA sequence: TGCAGTGCTAGGACCCGCCAATACGAGCAGTACTTC.

The chain couples TRBV29-1 to TRBJ2-7; maybe TRBD1 (6 bases). This CDR3 comprises 15 residues. Trimming removed 6 bases from V and 6 bases from J, with 24 bases in between. CDR1 SQVTM and CDR2 ANQGSEA come from the germline V gene. The CDR3 loop is CSVATRDRWLIEQYF. The CDR3 DNA reads TGCAGCGTCGCGACGCGAGACAGGTGGCTTATCGAGCAGTACTTC.

The chain links TRBV9 to TRBJ2-2, with D perhaps matching TRBD2 (7 bases). Trimming took off 4 bases at V and 5 bases at J, with 21 bases between the two ends. The CDR3 has 17 residues. CDR1 SGDLS and CDR2 YYNGEE come from the germline V gene. CDR3 sequence (DNA): TGTGCCAGCAGCCCCCCCCGGGGGGCTAGCGGAACCGGGGAGCTGTTTTTT. Its translation: CASSPPRGASGTGELFF.

A word on this clonotype: In this CDR3 the conserved last residue, phenylalanine or tryptophan, is missing, so a read error is likely. The chain has TRBV29-1 and TRBJ2-3; possibly TRBD2 for D (6 bases). CDR1 is SQVTM and CDR2 is ANQGSEA in the germline V gene. The CDR3 has 14 residues. V was cut by 3 bases and J by 2 bases, with 12 bases left in between. As DNA, the CDR3 is TGCAGCGTTGAGCGGGGATCCTACACAGATACGCAGTATGTT. It translates to CSVERGSYTDTQYV.

This rearrangement joins TRBV27 to TRBJ1-2; 10 bases are a match to TRBD1. Germline loops: CDR1 MNHEY, CDR2 SMNVEV (reference sequence). Losses at the gene ends were 6 bases for V and 7 bases for J; bases not matched to a gene: 5. This CDR3 is 13 amino acids long. CDR3 sequence reads: CASSHGTGAGYTF. In DNA form, the CDR3 reads TGTGCCAGCAGCCACGGGACAGGGGCTGGCTACACCTTC.

This clonotype was found many times. This chain joins TRBV29-1 and TRBJ2-7, with TRBD1 matching over 8 bases. CDR3 length: 13 residues. Germline V gives CDR1 SQVTM, CDR2 ANQGSEA. V lost 7 bases and J lost 2; bases outside the gene matches: 7. The CDR3 DNA follows: TGCAGCGCTCGGACAGGGCTAACCTACGAGCAGTACTTC. Its translation: CSARTGLTYEQYF.

This clonotype was seen at least ten times. This rearrangement joins TRBV28 to TRBJ1-1; D not certain. This CDR3 region has 17 residues. The V gene's germline CDR1 is MDHEN and CDR2 SYDVKM. The germline V and J ends were trimmed by 6 bases and 1 base, with 21 bases remaining between them. The CDR3 DNA sequence: TGTGCCAGCAGCCCCCTGGGCAGAAAACTACCGAACACTGAAGCTTTCTTT. It specifies CASSPLGRKLPNTEAFF.

With respect to this clonotype: A much larger clone lies one base from this, so it may be a read error. The V gene is TRBV27, the J gene TRBJ1-5; D is possibly TRBD1 (5 bases). Per the germline V gene, CDR1 is MNHEY and CDR2 is SMNVEV (reference sequence). The length of the CDR3 is 14 residues. This CDR3 reads CASSLRPVSGPQRF. The CDR3 DNA reads TGTGCCAGCAGTTTAAGGCCTGTGTCGGGGCCCCAGCGTTTT.

In its sample, this clonotype was seen many times. The rearrangement links TRBV9 to TRBJ1-6, with TRBD1 matching over 7 bases. Germline V gives CDR1 SGDLS, CDR2 YYNGEE. This CDR3 has 15 residues. V trimming: 3 bases; J trimming: 7 bases; junction bases outside the gene matches: 7. The CDR3 sequence: CASSETGTENSPLHF. CDR3 sequence (DNA): TGTGCCAGCAGCGAGACCGGGACAGAAAATTCACCCCTCCACTTT.

There are a few counts of this clonotype. The chain's CDR3 is CASSGPSGTANYGYTF. CDR3 in DNA: TGTGCCAGCAGTGGCCCGTCCGGGACGGCTAACTATGGCTACACCTTC. The chain carries TRBV28 and TRBJ1-2, with D maybe TRBD1 (5 bases). Germline V gene data show CDR1 as MDHEN and CDR2 as SYDVKM. Trimming stripped 5 bases from V and 0 bases from J, with 16 bases between. The CDR3 consists of 16 residues.

This clonotype was detected ten times or more. The V call is TRBV5-1, the J call TRBJ2-1; no definite D call. This CDR3 is 16 amino acids long. Germline lookup yields CDR1 SGHRS and CDR2 YFSETQ. V was cut by 1 base and J by 6 bases, with 17 bases left in between. The CDR3 sequence is CASSLSSTYYSNEQFF. The CDR3 coding sequence is TGCGCCAGCAGCTTGAGTAGTACCTATTATTCCAATGAGCAGTTCTTC.

The table lists this clonotype with many counts. The chain links TRBV4-1 to TRBJ1-5, with a weak D call TRBD1 (5 bases). Trimming removed 1 base from V and 1 base from J, with 14 bases in between. Germline loops: CDR1 MGHRA, CDR2 YSYEKL. This CDR3 region has 17 residues. The CDR3 DNA reads TGCGCCAGCAGCCAAGTTCTGGGGGGATGGAGCAATCAGCCCCAGCATTTT. Its translation is CASSQVLGGWSNQPQHF.

This clonotype appeared a few times. This sequence joins TRBV19 and TRBJ2-1, with 8 positions matching TRBD1. This CDR3 region has 13 residues. Germline lookup yields CDR1 LNHDA and CDR2 SQIVND (reference sequence). Losses at the gene ends were 7 bases for V and 9 bases for J; bases not matched to a gene: 8. The CDR3 coding sequence is TGTGCCAGTACCTTTCAGGGGGCTAGTGAGCAGTTCTTC. Translation gives CASTFQGASEQFF.

The chain carries TRBV5-1 and TRBJ2-1, with 7 bases matching TRBD2. The ends lost 4 bases at V and 0 bases at J; junction bases unmatched: 7. The germline V gene encodes CDR1 SGHRS and CDR2 YFSETQ. The CDR3 contains 16 residues. Written as DNA, the CDR3 is TGCGCCAGCAGCGACGCGGGGGTTAGCTCCTACAATGAGCAGTTCTTC. As protein: CASSDAGVSSYNEQFF.

This clonotype was seen ten or more times. The chain has TRBV5-4 and TRBJ2-3; no definite D call. The CDR3 totals 12 residues. Germline CDR1 is SGHNT and CDR2 is YYREEE (reference sequence). Between the trimmed V and J ends, which lost 3 bases and 4 bases, there was a span of 6 bases. The CDR3 loop is CASSSAADTQYF. The CDR3 DNA reads as TGTGCCAGCAGCTCCGCGGCAGATACGCAGTATTTT.

A word on this clonotype: A much larger clonotype is one base distant, so this may be a read error. This chain connects TRBV4-3 to TRBJ2-3; 7 bases match TRBD1. V lost 8 bases and J lost 0; bases outside the gene matches: 14. Germline CDR1 is LGHNA and CDR2 is YSLEER. The CDR3 is made up of 17 amino acids. The CDR3 here is CASGETGAGRSTDTQYF. CDR3 in DNA: TGCGCCAGCGGGGAAACAGGGGCCGGACGGAGCACAGATACGCAGTATTTT.

V usage is TRBV13 and J usage is TRBJ2-7; no clear D gene. There are 13 residues in the CDR3. Deletions cut 10 bases from V and 0 bases from J, with 13 bases between. The germline CDR1 and CDR2 sequences are PRHDT and FYEKMQ (reference sequence). As DNA, the CDR3 is TGTGCCACCACCTCCACCAACTCCTACGAGCAGTACTTC. The encoded protein is CATTSTNSYEQYF.

This clonotype showed up just a few times. The V and J genes are TRBV7-9 and TRBJ2-7, with D perhaps TRBD2 (5 bases). The germline CDR1 and CDR2 sequences are SEHNR and FQNEAQ (reference sequence). Trimming removed 5 bases at V and 7 bases at J, with 18 bases between. This CDR3 spans 14 amino acids. This CDR3 reads CASSPAAHPAEQYF. CDR3 in DNA: TGTGCCAGCAGCCCAGCGGCACACCCGGCGGAGCAGTACTTC. Complete variable domain (other parts from reference TRBV7-9 and TRBJ2-7): DTGVSQNPRHKITKRGQNVTFRCDPISEHNRLYWYRQTLGQGPEFLTYFQNEAQLEKSRLLSDRFSAERPKGSFSTLEIQRTEQGDSAMYLCASSPAAHPAEQYFGPGTRLTVT.

This clonotype was found many times. V and J are TRBV28 and TRBJ2-3; tentatively, D is TRBD1 (6 bases). CDR3 length: 16 residues. The V gene's germline CDR1 is MDHEN and CDR2 SYDVKM. Trimming left V 5 bases short and J 2 bases short, with 17 bases between. CDR3 DNA: TGTGCCAGCAGTACCACGGACAGTAGACTCACAGATACGCAGTATTTT. It is translated as CASSTTDSRLTDTQYF.

This clonotype was recorded a few times. A much larger clonotype is one base distant, so this may be a read error. The rearrangement joins TRBV5-1 to TRBJ1-4; 9 positions agree with TRBD1. The V gene end was trimmed by 4 bases and the J gene end by 0 bases; junction bases not matched to a gene: 7. CDR1 and CDR2 (germline): SGHRS, YFSETQ. This CDR3 has 17 amino acids. CDR3 nucleotide sequence: TGCGCCAGCAGCCCACGGGACAGGGACGCAACTAATGAAAAACTGTTTTTT. Residues: CASSPRDRDATNEKLFF.

This clonotype was observed a handful of times. CDR3 nucleotides: TGTGCCACCCAAGACACGGGACAGGGATATATCGGGGAGCTGTTTTTT. Translating gives CATQDTGQGYIGELFF. The chain employs TRBV24-1 and TRBJ2-2; 9 bases map to TRBD1. The CDR3 has 16 amino acids. CDR1 KGHDR and CDR2 SFDVKD come from the germline V gene. Germline trimming cut 9 bases from V and 7 bases from J; bases unmatched to any gene: 14.

This clonotype has at least ten counts. The chain joins TRBV6-5 to TRBJ1-1; weak D call: TRBD1 (6 bases). V dropped 2 bases and J dropped 0 bases, with 16 bases sitting between them. Germline CDR1 is MNHEY and CDR2 is SVGAGI. CDR3 length: 17 residues. DNA for the CDR3: TGTGCCAGCAGTTACCGTTCCAGGGGCCTCATGAACACTGAAGCTTTCTTT. It is translated as CASSYRSRGLMNTEAFF.

Note on this clonotype: A read error may produce the germline difference seen at one junction end. The chain links TRBV5-6 to TRBJ2-7; D gene uncertain. The V gene's germline CDR1 is SGHDT and CDR2 YYEEEE. CDR3 length: 13 amino acids. CDR3 residues: CASSLRSSCEQYF. In DNA, the CDR3 is TGTGCCAGCAGCCTCAGGAGCTCCTGCGAGCAGTACTTC.

The gene calls are TRBV19 and TRBJ2-1; a possible D gene is TRBD1 (7 bases). This CDR3 contains 15 residues. In germline, CDR1 is LNHDA, CDR2 SQIVND (reference sequence). Trimming cost V 9 bases and J 4 bases, with 19 bases left between them. As DNA, the CDR3 is TGTGCCAGCAACCCAGGGGGGAGCGCGTACAATGAGCAGTTCTTC. Its protein is CASNPGGSAYNEQFF.

This clonotype came up many times. The chain employs TRBV7-2 and TRBJ1-1, with D possibly being TRBD1 (6 bases). Trimming stripped 1 base from V and 5 bases from J, with 14 bases between. This CDR3 comprises 15 residues. Per the germline V gene, CDR1 is SGHTA and CDR2 is FQGNSA. The CDR3 here is CASSLDLGALTEAFF. In nucleotides, the CDR3 is TGTGCCAGCAGCTTAGATCTGGGGGCCTTGACTGAAGCTTTCTTT.

Turning to this clonotype: Being one base from a much bigger clone, this may be a read error. The chain links TRBV4-3 to TRBJ2-5; D not resolved. Germline values: CDR1 LGHNA, CDR2 YSLEER. The CDR3 has 13 residues. Trimming removed 5 bases at V and 8 bases at J, with 15 bases between. The CDR3 DNA reads TGCGCCAGCAGCGATGCCCCCTTTGACACCCAGTACTTC. Amino acids: CASSDAPFDTQYF.